This T cell receptor beta chain was identified in a study of T-cell memory formation after mild COVID-19. Study-wide background: There were largely donor-specific TCR clusters. Whole-study results and caveats: The appearance of some responding clones in pre-infection memory suggested that cross-reactive memory joined. Shrinking CD4+ clones were chiefly CM and EM; CD8+ ones were chiefly EMRA.

The germline CDR1 and CDR2 sequences are SGHTA and FQGTGA. This CDR3 has 16 amino acids. Trimming shortened V by 2 bases and J by 4 bases, and 15 bases separated the two germline ends. A few counts support this clonotype. Its antigen is unidentified. TCR alpha and TCR beta cDNA libraries carrying sample barcodes and UMIs came from 5'RACE with constant-segment primers. TCRdb called the 5' RACE reads again in MiXCR, with one record for every CDR3 protein. The sample contains 110,000 to 150,000 distinct CDR3 sequences, more than 13% of which appear only once. The TCR originated in an adult woman who had mild COVID-19 (a few samples of this study predate the infection). Cell type and time point are not known. J is TRBJ2-1 and V is TRBV7-3, with D maybe TRBD1 (6 bases). Input material: PBMCs or a T cell subset sorted from them (not recorded which). CDR3 region: CASSLGQGWSYNEQFF. For the CDR3, the DNA is TGTGCCAGCAGCTTAGGGCAGGGGTGGAGTTACAATGAGCAGTTCTTC. Together with reference TRBV7-3 and TRBJ2-1, the CDR3 gives the full variable domain: GAGVSQTPSNKVTEKGKYVELRCDPISGHTALYWYRQSLGQGPEFLIYFQGTGAADDSGLPNDRFFAVRPEGSVSTLKIQRTERGDSAVYLCASSLGQGWSYNEQFFGPGTRLTVL.